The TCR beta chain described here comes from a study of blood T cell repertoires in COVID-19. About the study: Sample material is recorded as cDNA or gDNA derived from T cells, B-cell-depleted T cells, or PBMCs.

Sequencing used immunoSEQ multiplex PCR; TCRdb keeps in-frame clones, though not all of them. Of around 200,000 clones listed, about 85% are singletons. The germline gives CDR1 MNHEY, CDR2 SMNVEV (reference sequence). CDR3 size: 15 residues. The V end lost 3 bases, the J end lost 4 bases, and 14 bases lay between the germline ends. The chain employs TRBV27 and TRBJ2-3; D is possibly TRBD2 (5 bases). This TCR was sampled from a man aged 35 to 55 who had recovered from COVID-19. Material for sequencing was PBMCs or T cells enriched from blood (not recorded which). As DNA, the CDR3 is TGTGCCAGCAGTTTTGAGGGTTTTCTTGCAGATACGCAGTATTTT. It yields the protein CASSFEGFLADTQYF.